The 26 T cell receptor beta chains in this list originate from one sample, sequenced in a study of blood T cells in healthy people across ages. A J-beta primer mix and a sample-barcoded 5' primer were used in a second PCR of about 7 to 11 cycles. TCRdb analysed the 5' RACE reads with MiXCR anew, one entry per CDR3 protein. The repertoire holds around 820,000 distinct CDR3 sequences, approximately 25% seen once, with 3% to 4.5% in the top ten. These data were also filed under a second study, of T cells of mothers and their children.

Sequenced: blood. These receptors were obtained from a boy under 18 in good health.

This clonotype was observed a handful of times. The rearrangement uses TRBV24-1 and TRBJ2-2; perhaps TRBD1 as D (5 bases). The CDR3 sequence is 14 residues long. Deletions cut 5 bases from V and 7 bases from J, with 13 bases between. Germline CDR1 KGHDR, CDR2 SFDVKD. This chain's CDR3 is CATSVTGYDGELFF. The CDR3 DNA sequence: TGTGCCACCAGTGTTACAGGATACGACGGGGAGCTGTTTTTT.

The genes are TRBV7-2 and TRBJ2-7, with no clear D. The length of the CDR3 is 13 residues. Trimming stripped 1 base from V and 7 bases from J, with 11 bases between. CDR1 is SGHTA, CDR2 FQGNSA, per germline. CDR3 loop: CASSLGNPGEQYF. DNA for the CDR3: TGTGCCAGCAGCTTAGGTAACCCTGGGGAGCAGTACTTC.

This clonotype was observed a handful of times. A junction end diverges from the germline sequence, so it may reflect a read error. The chain has TRBV28 and TRBJ2-7, with D tentatively TRBD2 (6 bases). Germline CDR1 reads MDHEN; CDR2 reads SYDVKM. This CDR3 is 11 amino acids long. In DNA, the CDR3 is TGTGCCAGCGGGGGGACCTACAAGCAGTACTTC. It encodes CASGGTYKQYF.

This clonotype was observed a handful of times. The CDR3 nucleotides are TGCGCCAGCAGTGACCCCGGTATAGCCAAAAACATTCAGTACTTC. This translates into CASSDPGIAKNIQYF. V usage is TRBV10-2 and J usage is TRBJ2-4; D not certain. The V gene lost 3 bases and the J gene lost 0 bases, with 9 bases spanning the gap. Germline-derived CDR1 and CDR2 are WSHSY and SAAADI. This CDR3 is 15 amino acids long.

J is TRBJ1-2 and V is TRBV7-9; no reliable D call. Germline V lookup: CDR1 SEHNR, CDR2 FQNEAQ (reference sequence). V was pared by 2 bases and J by 8 bases, with 15 bases between. This CDR3 comprises 14 residues. The DNA of the CDR3 is TGTGCCAGCAGCTTACTGGGCCCAAGCCGGGGCTACACCTTC. Protein sequence: CASSLLGPSRGYTF.

V usage is TRBV7-9 and J usage is TRBJ2-1; TRBD2 might be the D (6 bases). The CDR3 covers 16 residues. V lost 5 bases and J lost 2, with 16 bases in between. Germline CDR1 reads SEHNR; CDR2 reads FQNEAQ (reference sequence). CDR3 coding DNA: TGTGCCAGCAGCCCCCCGGCGGGGACCACCTACAATGAGCAGTTCTTC. It yields the protein CASSPPAGTTYNEQFF.

The table lists this clonotype with a few counts. The chain recombines TRBV9 with TRBJ2-5; TRBD2 aligns across 10 bases. The ends lost 3 bases at V and 4 bases at J; junction bases unmatched: 12. CDR3 size: 17 residues. Germline assignment: CDR1 SGDLS and CDR2 YYNGEE. Here the CDR3 DNA reads TGTGCCAGCAGCGCCAGCGGGAGCGGGAGGGCGGGAGAGACCCAGTACTTC. It yields the protein CASSASGSGRAGETQYF. The complete variable domain, with remaining parts taken from reference TRBV9 and TRBJ2-5, reads DSGVTQTPKHLITATGQRVTLRCSPRSGDLSVYWYQQSLDQGLQFLIQYYNGEERAKGNILERFSAQQFPDLHSELNLSSLELGDSALYFCASSASGSGRAGETQYFGPGTRLLVL.

The V and J genes are TRBV7-3 and TRBJ2-1, with 7 bases that match TRBD2. V trimming: 9 bases; J trimming: 3 bases; junction bases outside the gene matches: 11. This CDR3 is built from 15 residues. Looked up from germline, CDR1 is SGHTA and CDR2 is FQGTGA. CDR3 in amino acids: CASALSGDFYNEQFF. CDR3 nucleotides: TGTGCCAGTGCCCTAAGCGGGGACTTCTACAATGAGCAGTTCTTC.

The chain employs TRBV11-2 and TRBJ1-1; no definite D call. In germline, CDR1 is SGHAT, CDR2 FQNNGV. The CDR3 is 14 amino acids. V was trimmed by 1 base and J by 6 bases, leaving 12 bases between them. CDR3 DNA: TGTGCCAGCAGCTTAGGTTTCGGGTTACCTGAAGCTTTCTTT. It yields the protein CASSLGFGLPEAFF.

The chain couples TRBV14 to TRBJ2-5; D remains ambiguous. The J call is uncertain, as TRBJ2-1 better fits the DNA end. Germline V gene lookup returns CDR1 SGHDN and CDR2 FVKESK. The CDR3 is 13 residues long. The CDR3 sequence: CASSQAFHNEQFF. CDR3 nucleotides: TGTGCCAGCAGCCAAGCTTTCCACAATGAGCAGTTCTTC.

The CDR3 loop is CASSQATALGETQYF. The CDR3 DNA reads as TGCGCCAGCAGCCAAGCGACGGCCTTGGGGGAGACCCAGTACTTC. The rearrangement uses TRBV4-3 and TRBJ2-5; D is uncertain. Germline-derived CDR1 and CDR2 are LGHNA and YSLEER. The CDR3 is 15 amino acids. Between the trimmed V and J ends, which lost 1 base and 5 bases, there was a span of 14 bases.

This clonotype has ten or more counts. The chain combines TRBV7-3 with TRBJ1-1, with 7 bases fitting TRBD1. This CDR3 is built from 19 residues. Germline-derived CDR1 and CDR2 are SGHTA and FQGTGA. Trimming cost V 5 bases and J 1 base; bases outside gene matches: 19. The CDR3 sequence: CASSRYLLGTAERNTEAFF. CDR3 nucleotides: TGTGCCAGCAGCCGTTACCTTCTCGGGACAGCGGAGCGGAACACTGAAGCTTTCTTT.

This clonotype occurred a few times. The genes are TRBV25-1 and TRBJ1-2; 9 bases agree with TRBD1. J gave up 2 bases and V 3 bases, and 4 bases lay outside the gene matches. The CDR3 sequence is 15 residues long. Germline V gene data show CDR1 as MGHDK and CDR2 as SYGVNS. The DNA of the CDR3 is TGTGCCAGCAGTGACCCAGGGACAGGGAACTATGGCTACACCTTC. Encoded protein: CASSDPGTGNYGYTF.

As to this clonotype: A much bigger clone sits one base away, suggesting this may be a read error. This chain connects TRBV20-1 to TRBJ1-1; D is uncertain. This CDR3 comprises 13 residues. Per germline, CDR1 DFQATT and CDR2 SNEGSKA (reference sequence). Trimming stripped 1 base from V and 1 base from J, with 7 bases between. This chain's CDR3 is CSARVGGNTEAFF. CDR3 nucleotide sequence: TGCAGTGCTAGAGTCGGAGGGAACACTGAAGCTTTCTTT.

This clonotype was detected only a few times. The chain combines TRBV29-1 with TRBJ2-3, with D perhaps TRBD1 or TRBD2 (5 bases each). V lost 7 bases to trimming and J lost 2 bases, with 16 bases between them. The length of the CDR3 is 14 residues. CDR1 is SQVTM, CDR2 ANQGSEA, per germline. As DNA, the CDR3 is TGCAGCGCGGGCTCGCCGGGGACCACAGATACGCAGTATTTT. It encodes CSAGSPGTTDTQYF.

This clonotype was seen only a few times. This chain links TRBV3-1 with TRBJ2-5, with D perhaps being TRBD1 or TRBD2 (7 bases each). The CDR3 loop spans 13 amino acids. Germline V CDR1 and CDR2: LGHDT, YNNKEL (reference sequence). The V gene lost 5 bases and the J gene lost 5 bases, with 12 bases spanning the gap. The CDR3 nucleotides are TGTGCCAGCAGCAACAGGGGAGGGGAGACCCAGTACTTC. Residues: CASSNRGGETQYF.

This clonotype turned up a few times. The gene calls are TRBV10-3 and TRBJ1-1, with D perhaps matching TRBD1 (6 bases). This CDR3 comprises 14 residues. With 6 bases removed from V and 0 bases from J, the gap between germline ends came to 11 bases. CDR1 and CDR2 from the germline V gene are ENHRY and SYGVKD. The CDR3 DNA follows: TGTGCCATCAGACTTCAGGGGATGAACACTGAAGCTTTCTTT. Amino acids: CAIRLQGMNTEAFF.

V and J are TRBV6-2 or TRBV6-3 and TRBJ1-5, with D unresolved. The CDR3 has 15 residues. Trimming stripped 6 bases from V and 0 bases from J, with 12 bases between. Germline CDR1 MNHEY, CDR2 SVGEGT. DNA for the CDR3: TGTGCCAGCAGGTGGACGGAGGATAGCAATCAGCCCCAGCATTTT. This encodes CASRWTEDSNQPQHF.

The sample holds a few counts of this clonotype. The rearrangement joins TRBV2 to TRBJ1-1; D unresolved. This CDR3 region has 13 residues. The germline V gene encodes CDR1 SNHLY and CDR2 FYNNEI. Deletions cut 6 bases from V and 1 base from J, with 9 bases between. CDR3 coding DNA: TGTGCCAGCAGGGCTCCAGGGAACACTGAAGCTTTCTTT. Translated: CASRAPGNTEAFF.

The rearrangement uses TRBV3-1 and TRBJ1-5; D may be TRBD1 (5 bases). V was cut by 5 bases and J by 7 bases, with 24 bases left in between. The CDR3 runs 17 residues. Germline values: CDR1 LGHDT, CDR2 YNNKEL (reference sequence). CDR3 sequence (DNA): TGTGCCAGCAGCGAAATGCAAGGGACTCACGTACAACAGCCCCAGCATTTT. As protein: CASSEMQGTHVQQPQHF.

With respect to this clonotype: An end of the junction differs from the germline gene, which may be a read error. The genes are TRBV6-5 and TRBJ1-2; tentative D call: TRBD1 (5 bases). CDR3 length: 18 amino acids. In germline, CDR1 is MNHEY, CDR2 SVGAGI. In nucleotides, the CDR3 is TGTGCCAGCAGTTACCCCCCTGGGCAGGGCAGAGCTAACTATGGCTACGCCTTC. Translation: CASSYPPGQGRANYGYAF.

This clonotype appeared a few times. This chain links TRBV12-3 or TRBV12-4 with TRBJ2-5; 9 nucleotides align to TRBD2. V lost 1 base and J lost 2; bases outside the gene matches: 5. This CDR3 is 16 amino acids long. The CDR3 protein is CASSLVIAGAQETQYF. The CDR3 coding sequence is TGTGCCAGCAGTTTAGTAATAGCGGGGGCTCAAGAGACCCAGTACTTC.

This clonotype has a handful of counts. V is TRBV27 and J is TRBJ2-2; 7 bases line up with TRBD1. Trimming cost V 4 bases and J 0 bases; bases outside gene matches: 17. The CDR3 loop spans 20 amino acids. Germline lookup yields CDR1 MNHEY and CDR2 SMNVEV (reference sequence). This chain's CDR3 is CASSSSPWDSNYANTGELFF. Here the CDR3 DNA reads TGTGCCAGCAGTTCCTCACCCTGGGACAGCAACTACGCGAACACCGGGGAGCTGTTTTTT.

This clonotype was detected only a few times. The chain employs TRBV27 and TRBJ1-6; a possible D gene is TRBD1 (5 bases). V was trimmed by 8 bases and J by 0 bases, leaving 11 bases between them. CDR1 and CDR2 (germline): MNHEY, SMNVEV (reference sequence). This CDR3 contains 15 residues. Here the CDR3 DNA reads TGTGCCAGCGGGGGGGTTGCCTCCTATAATTCACCCCTCCACTTT. Its translation is CASGGVASYNSPLHF.

The chain couples TRBV28 to TRBJ2-7; unclear D gene. The CDR3 covers 13 residues. Germline CDR1 MDHEN, CDR2 SYDVKM. V lost 5 bases and J 3 bases, leaving 11 bases between the germline ends. DNA of the CDR3: TGTGCCAGCAGTCGAAAACTCCTCTACGAGCAGTACTTC. Amino acids: CASSRKLLYEQYF.

This chain links TRBV6-5 with TRBJ2-1; D gene unclear. V was cut by 3 bases and J by 7 bases, with 10 bases left in between. Germline V gene lookup returns CDR1 MNHEY and CDR2 SVGAGI. The CDR3 spans 13 residues. CDR3 protein: CASSYGPQNEQFF. DNA of the CDR3: TGTGCCAGCAGTTATGGCCCCCAGAATGAGCAGTTCTTC.